The 7 T cell receptor beta chains given below trace back to one sample, sequenced in a study of CD8 T cells in Susac syndrome. Random hexamers were used to reverse transcribe an amount of roughly 0.5 to 1 ug RNA. TCRdb re-derived calls from the immunoSEQ multiplex PCR reads in MiXCR, one entry per CDR3 protein. The repertoire consists of 150,000 to 200,000 distinct CDR3 sequences, with around nine tenths occurring once and the leading ten covering approximately 0.09%. The sequencing sample was made of CD4+ T cells from PBMCs. The receptors were gathered from a human donor with Susac syndrome.

The rearrangement links TRBV20-1 to TRBJ2-2; the D gene could be TRBD1 or TRBD2 (5 bases each). This CDR3 region has 14 residues. Trimming took off 4 bases at V and 5 bases at J, with 14 bases between the two ends. In germline, CDR1 is DFQATT, CDR2 SNEGSKA (reference sequence). As DNA, the CDR3 is TGCAGTGCTAAAAAAGCGAGGGGTACCGGGGAGCTGTTTTTT. Translated: CSAKKARGTGELFF.

The chain has TRBV4-1 and TRBJ2-2; 12 nucleotides line up with TRBD1. J was trimmed by 7 bases and V by 3 bases; bases with no gene match: 15. Germline lookup yields CDR1 MGHRA and CDR2 YSYEKL. The CDR3 consists of 19 residues. The CDR3 reads CASSHKRLWDRGRDGELFF. CDR3 sequence (DNA): TGCGCCAGCAGCCACAAGAGGTTATGGGACAGGGGGCGTGACGGGGAGCTGTTTTTT.

The rearrangement uses TRBV28 and TRBJ1-5, with D tentatively TRBD1 (5 bases). With 5 bases removed from V and 1 base from J, the gap between germline ends came to 18 bases. Germline V gene lookup returns CDR1 MDHEN and CDR2 SYDVKM. This CDR3 has 17 residues. The CDR3, as DNA: TGTGCCAGCAGTATAACCCGGGACGTACTGAGCAATCAGCCCCAGCATTTT. Translating gives CASSITRDVLSNQPQHF.

This clonotype appeared a few times. The chain has TRBV18 and TRBJ2-7, with TRBD2 matching over 7 bases. From germline, CDR1 is KGHSH and CDR2 LQKENI. The CDR3 covers 14 residues. V gave up 6 bases and J gave up 1 base; unmatched junction bases: 6. The CDR3, as DNA: TGTGCCAGCTCTCGAGGGACTACTTCCTACGAGCAGTACTTC. Translating gives CASSRGTTSYEQYF.

The genes are TRBV3-1 and TRBJ2-5, with 7 positions matching TRBD1. CDR3 size: 14 residues. Germline V gives CDR1 LGHDT, CDR2 YNNKEL (reference sequence). V shed 3 bases and J 3 bases; nucleotides not matched to a gene: 4. The CDR3 reads CASSHSGTEETQYF. CDR3 sequence (DNA): TGTGCCAGCAGCCATTCCGGGACAGAAGAGACCCAGTACTTC.

CDR3 sequence reads: CASNREGRETQYF. For the CDR3, the DNA is TGTGCCAGTAACAGGGAAGGACGCGAGACCCAGTACTTC. J is TRBJ2-5 and V is TRBV19; D perhaps matches TRBD1 (6 bases). In germline, CDR1 is LNHDA, CDR2 SQIVND (reference sequence). V gave up 7 bases and J gave up 5 bases, with 14 bases separating them. This CDR3 comprises 13 residues.

J is TRBJ1-5 and V is TRBV5-1, with 9 bases fitting TRBD1. Per the germline V gene, CDR1 is SGHRS and CDR2 is YFSETQ. V was pared by 0 bases and J by 0 bases, with 1 base of the junction left unmatched. The CDR3 covers 16 residues. The CDR3 sequence is CASSLGQGDSNQPQHF. CDR3 in DNA: TGCGCCAGCAGCTTGGGACAGGGGGATAGCAATCAGCCCCAGCATTTT.